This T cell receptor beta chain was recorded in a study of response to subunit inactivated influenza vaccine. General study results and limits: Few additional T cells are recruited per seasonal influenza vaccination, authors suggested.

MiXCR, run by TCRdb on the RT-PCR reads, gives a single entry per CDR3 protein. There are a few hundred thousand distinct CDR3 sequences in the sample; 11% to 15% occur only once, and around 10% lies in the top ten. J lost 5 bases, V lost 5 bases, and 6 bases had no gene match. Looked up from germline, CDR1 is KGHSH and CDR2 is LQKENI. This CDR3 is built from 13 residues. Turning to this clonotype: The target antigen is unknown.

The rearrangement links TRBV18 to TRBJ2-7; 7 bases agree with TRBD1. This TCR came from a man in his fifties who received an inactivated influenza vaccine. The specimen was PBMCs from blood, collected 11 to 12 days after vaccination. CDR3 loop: CASSAGTDNEQYF. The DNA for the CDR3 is TGTGCCAGCTCAGCCGGGACAGACAACGAGCAGTACTTC.